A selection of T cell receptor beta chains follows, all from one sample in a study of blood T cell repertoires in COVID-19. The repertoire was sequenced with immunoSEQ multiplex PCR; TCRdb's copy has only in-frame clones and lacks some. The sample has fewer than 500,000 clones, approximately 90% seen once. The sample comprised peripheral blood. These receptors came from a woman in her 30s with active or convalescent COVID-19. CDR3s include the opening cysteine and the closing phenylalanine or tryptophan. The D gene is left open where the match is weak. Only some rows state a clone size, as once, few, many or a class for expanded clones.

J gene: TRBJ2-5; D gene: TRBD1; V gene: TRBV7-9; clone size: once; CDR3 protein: CASSFSRTGPGGTQYF; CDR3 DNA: TGTGCCAGCAGCTTCTCAAGGACAGGCCCAGGTGGGACCCAGTACTTC
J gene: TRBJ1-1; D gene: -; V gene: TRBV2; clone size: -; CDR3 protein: CASSLGGAHTEAFF; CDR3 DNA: TGTGCCAGCAGTTTGGGGGGGGCCCACACTGAAGCTTTCTTT
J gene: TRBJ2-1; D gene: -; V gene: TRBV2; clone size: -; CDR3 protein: CASSFQGYEQFF; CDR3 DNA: TGTGCCAGCAGCTTTCAGGGGTATGAGCAGTTCTTC
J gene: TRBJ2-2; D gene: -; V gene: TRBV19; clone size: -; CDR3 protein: CASTRSRNTGELFF; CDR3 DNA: TGTGCCAGTACTAGGTCCCGGAACACCGGGGAGCTGTTTTTT
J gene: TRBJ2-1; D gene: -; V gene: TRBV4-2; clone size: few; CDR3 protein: CASSQALRSSSSYNEQFF; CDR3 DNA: TGTGCCAGCAGCCAAGCGTTGCGGTCAAGTAGCTCCTACAATGAGCAGTTCTTC
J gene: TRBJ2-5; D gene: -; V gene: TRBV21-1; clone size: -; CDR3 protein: CASAGSAQETQYF; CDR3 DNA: TGTGCCAGCGCGGGGAGCGCCCAAGAGACCCAGTACTTC
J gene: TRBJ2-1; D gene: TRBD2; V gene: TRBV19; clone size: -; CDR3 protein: CASRGTEIAGDYYNEQFF; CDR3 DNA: TGTGCCAGTAGGGGGACAGAGATAGCGGGAGATTATTACAATGAGCAGTTCTTC
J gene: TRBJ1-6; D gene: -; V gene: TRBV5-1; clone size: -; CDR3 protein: CASSLAPGDSPLHF; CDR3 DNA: TGCGCCAGCAGCTTGGCCCCAGGGGATTCACCCCTCCACTTT
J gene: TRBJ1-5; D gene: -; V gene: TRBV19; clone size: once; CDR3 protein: CASSIAPSNQPQHF; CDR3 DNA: TGTGCCAGTAGTATAGCCCCTTCCAATCAGCCCCAGCATTTT
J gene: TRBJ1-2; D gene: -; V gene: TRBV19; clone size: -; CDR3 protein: CASSITGYYGYTF; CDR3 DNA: TGTGCCAGTAGTATAACAGGGTACTATGGCTACACCTTC
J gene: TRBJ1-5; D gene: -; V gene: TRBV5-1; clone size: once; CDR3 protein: CASSLSEAGRPQHF; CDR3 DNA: TGCGCCAGCAGCTTATCAGAAGCAGGTCGGCCCCAGCATTTT
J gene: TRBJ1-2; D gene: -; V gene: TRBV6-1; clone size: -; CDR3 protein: CASSEGTGANYGYTF; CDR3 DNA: TGTGCCAGCAGTGAAGGGACGGGAGCTAACTATGGCTACACCTTC
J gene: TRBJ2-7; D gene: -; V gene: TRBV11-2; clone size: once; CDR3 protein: CASSLYTKNYEQYF; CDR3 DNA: TGTGCCAGCAGCTTATATACAAAGAACTACGAGCAGTACTTC
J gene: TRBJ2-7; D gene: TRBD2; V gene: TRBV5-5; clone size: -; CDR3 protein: CASSPLGTSAHEQYF; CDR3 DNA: TGTGCCAGCAGCCCCCTAGGGACTAGCGCCCACGAGCAGTACTTC
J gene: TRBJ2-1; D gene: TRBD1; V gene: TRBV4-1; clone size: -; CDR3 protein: CASSQEDRSGEQFF; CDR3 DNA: TGCGCCAGCAGCCAAGAGGACAGGTCAGGTGAGCAGTTCTTC
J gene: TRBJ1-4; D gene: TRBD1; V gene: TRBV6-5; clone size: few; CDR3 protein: CASRKQGALGEKLFF; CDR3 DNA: TGTGCCAGCAGAAAACAGGGGGCCCTGGGTGAAAAACTGTTTTTT
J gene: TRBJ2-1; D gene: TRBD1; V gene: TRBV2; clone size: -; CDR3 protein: CASSAQQGESYNEQFF; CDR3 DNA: TGTGCCAGCAGTGCCCAACAGGGGGAATCCTACAATGAGCAGTTCTTC
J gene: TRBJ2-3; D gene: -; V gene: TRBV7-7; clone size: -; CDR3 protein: CASSTGLGYTDTQYF; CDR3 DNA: TGTGCCAGCAGCACGGGACTGGGCTACACAGATACGCAGTATTTT
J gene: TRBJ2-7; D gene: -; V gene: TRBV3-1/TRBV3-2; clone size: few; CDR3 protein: CASSQDSSYEQYF; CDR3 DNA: TGTGCCAGCAGCCAAGATTCGTCCTACGAGCAGTACTTC
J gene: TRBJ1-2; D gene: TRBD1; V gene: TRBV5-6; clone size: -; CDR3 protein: CASNRDRKFYGYTF; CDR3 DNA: TGTGCCAGCAACCGGGACAGGAAATTCTATGGCTACACCTTC
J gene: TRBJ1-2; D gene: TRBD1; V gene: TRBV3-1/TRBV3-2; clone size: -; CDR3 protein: CASSQGTGSYGYTF; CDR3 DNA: TGTGCCAGCAGCCAGGGGACAGGGAGCTATGGCTACACCTTC
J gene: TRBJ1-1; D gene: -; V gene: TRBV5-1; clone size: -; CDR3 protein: CASSLDPGSGTEAFF; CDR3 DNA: TGCGCCAGCAGCTTGGATCCGGGAAGCGGCACTGAAGCTTTCTTT
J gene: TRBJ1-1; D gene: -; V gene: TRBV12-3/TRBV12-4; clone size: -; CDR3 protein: CASRRSGREEAFF; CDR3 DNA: TGTGCCAGCAGGCGAAGCGGACGGGAGGAAGCTTTCTTT
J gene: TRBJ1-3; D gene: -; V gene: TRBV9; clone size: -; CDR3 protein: CASSEGPGGPGNTIYF; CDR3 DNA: TGTGCCAGCAGCGAGGGCCCCGGGGGTCCTGGAAACACCATATATTTT
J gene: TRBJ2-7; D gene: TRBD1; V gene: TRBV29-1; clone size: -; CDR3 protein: CSVVDRGSYEQYF; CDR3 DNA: TGCAGCGTCGTGGACAGGGGATCCTACGAGCAGTACTTC
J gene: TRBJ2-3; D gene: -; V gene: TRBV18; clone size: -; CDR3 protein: CASSPPRQGPNTDTQYF; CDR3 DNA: TGTGCCAGCTCACCACCGAGGCAGGGCCCAAACACAGATACGCAGTATTTT
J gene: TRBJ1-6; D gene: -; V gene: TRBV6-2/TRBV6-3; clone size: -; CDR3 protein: CASSLTGSYNSPLHF; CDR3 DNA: TGTGCCAGCAGTCTAACAGGTTCCTATAATTCACCCCTCCACTTT
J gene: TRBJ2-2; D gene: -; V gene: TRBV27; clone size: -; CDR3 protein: CASSKSQGWNTGELFF; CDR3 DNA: TGTGCCAGCAGTAAAAGTCAGGGGTGGAACACCGGGGAGCTGTTTTTT
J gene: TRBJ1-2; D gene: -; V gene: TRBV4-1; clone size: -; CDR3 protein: CASSEARQVGYTF; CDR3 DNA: TGCGCCAGCAGCGAAGCACGGCAGGTTGGCTACACCTTC
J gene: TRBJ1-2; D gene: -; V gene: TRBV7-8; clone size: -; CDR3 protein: CASSRSQDINGYTF; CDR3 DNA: TGTGCCAGCAGCCGATCCCAGGACATAAATGGCTACACCTTC
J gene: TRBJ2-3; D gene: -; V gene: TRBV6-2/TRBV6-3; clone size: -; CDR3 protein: CASSYLNTHTQYF; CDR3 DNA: TGTGCCAGCAGTTACCTTAATACTCATACGCAGTATTTT
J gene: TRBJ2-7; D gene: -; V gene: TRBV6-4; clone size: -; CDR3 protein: CASSREEGYEQYF; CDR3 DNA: TGTGCCAGCAGCCGAGAGGAGGGATACGAGCAGTACTTC
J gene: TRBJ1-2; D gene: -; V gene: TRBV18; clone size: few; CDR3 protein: CASSPARGDYGYTF; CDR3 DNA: TGTGCCAGCTCACCTGCCAGGGGTGACTATGGCTACACCTTC
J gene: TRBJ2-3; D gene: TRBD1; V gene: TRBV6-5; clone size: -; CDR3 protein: CAGSRGLVDTQYF; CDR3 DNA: TGTGCCGGCAGCAGGGGGCTTGTAGATACGCAGTATTTT
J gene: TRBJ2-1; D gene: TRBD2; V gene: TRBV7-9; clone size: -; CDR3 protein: CASSLEAGGPQFF; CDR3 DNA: TGTGCCAGCAGCTTAGAAGCGGGAGGGCCACAGTTCTTC
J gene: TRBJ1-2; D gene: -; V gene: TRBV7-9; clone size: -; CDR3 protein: CASSLAPGTDNYGYTF; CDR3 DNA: TGTGCCAGCAGCTTAGCCCCCGGGACTGACAACTATGGCTACACCTTC
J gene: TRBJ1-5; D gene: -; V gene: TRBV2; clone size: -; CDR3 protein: CASSHRWEQPQHF; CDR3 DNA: TGTGCCAGCAGTCACCGTTGGGAGCAGCCCCAGCATTTT
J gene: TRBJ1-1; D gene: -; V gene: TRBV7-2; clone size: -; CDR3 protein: CASSLRGQNTEAFF; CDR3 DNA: TGTGCCAGCAGCTTGCGGGGGCAGAACACTGAAGCTTTCTTT
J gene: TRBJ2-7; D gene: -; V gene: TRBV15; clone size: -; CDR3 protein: CATSRDLTRGDEQYF; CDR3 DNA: TGTGCCACCAGCAGAGATCTGACCAGGGGGGACGAGCAGTACTTC
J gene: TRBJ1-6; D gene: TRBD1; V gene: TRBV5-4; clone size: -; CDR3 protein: CASSFQTGGNNSPLHF; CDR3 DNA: TGTGCCAGCAGCTTTCAGACAGGGGGTAATAATTCACCCCTCCACTTT
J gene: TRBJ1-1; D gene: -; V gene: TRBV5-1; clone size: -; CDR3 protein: CASSLQTAPNTEAFF; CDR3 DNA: TGCGCCAGCAGCTTGCAGACAGCCCCTAACACTGAAGCTTTCTTT
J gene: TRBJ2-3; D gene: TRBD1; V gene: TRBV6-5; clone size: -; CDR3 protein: CASGDRGTGDTQYF; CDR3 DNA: TGTGCCAGCGGGGACAGGGGTACAGGCGATACGCAGTATTTT
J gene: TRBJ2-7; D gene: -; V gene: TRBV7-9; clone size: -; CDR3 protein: CASSLNSYEQYF; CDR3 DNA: TGTGCCAGCAGCTTAAACAGTTACGAGCAGTACTTC
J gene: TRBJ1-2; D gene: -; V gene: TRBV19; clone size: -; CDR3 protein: CATSTGGYGYTF; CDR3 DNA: TGTGCCACCTCGACCGGAGGCTATGGCTACACCTTC
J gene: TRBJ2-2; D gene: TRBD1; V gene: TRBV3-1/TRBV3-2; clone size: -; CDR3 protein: CASSPNPSRDRGPSNTGELFF; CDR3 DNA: TGTGCCAGCAGCCCAAACCCGAGCCGGGACAGGGGCCCCTCGAACACCGGGGAGCTGTTTTTT
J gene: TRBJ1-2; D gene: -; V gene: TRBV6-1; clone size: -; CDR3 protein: CASSETGNSHGYTF; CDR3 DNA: TGTGCCAGCAGTGAAACCGGGAATTCCCATGGCTACACCTTC
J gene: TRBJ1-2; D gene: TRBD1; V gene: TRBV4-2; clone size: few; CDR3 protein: CASSQGQNYGYTF; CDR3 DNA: TGTGCCAGCAGCCAGGGACAGAACTATGGCTACACCTTC
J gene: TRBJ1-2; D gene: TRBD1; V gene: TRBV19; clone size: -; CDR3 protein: CASSTRDRGGGYTF; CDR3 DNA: TGTGCCAGTAGTACCCGGGACAGGGGCGGTGGCTACACCTTC
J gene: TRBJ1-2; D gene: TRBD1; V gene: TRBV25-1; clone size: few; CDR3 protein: CASSAAEEDRDYGYTF; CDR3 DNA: TGTGCCAGCAGTGCGGCGGAGGAGGACAGGGACTATGGCTACACCTTC
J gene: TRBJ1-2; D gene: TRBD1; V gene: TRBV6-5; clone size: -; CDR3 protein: CASSWTGEGYGYTF; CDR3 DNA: TGTGCCAGCAGTTGGACAGGGGAGGGTTATGGCTACACCTTC
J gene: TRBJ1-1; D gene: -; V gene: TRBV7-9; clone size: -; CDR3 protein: CASSLVESTEAFF; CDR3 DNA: TGTGCCAGCAGCTTAGTTGAGAGCACTGAAGCTTTCTTT
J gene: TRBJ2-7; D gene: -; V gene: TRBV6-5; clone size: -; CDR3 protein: CASSYGDTTYEQYF; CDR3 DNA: TGTGCCAGCAGTTACGGGGACACTACCTACGAGCAGTACTTC
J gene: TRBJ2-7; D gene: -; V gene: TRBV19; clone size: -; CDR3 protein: CASRDLGGDSSYEQYF; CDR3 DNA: TGTGCCAGTAGAGACCTAGGAGGCGATAGCTCCTACGAGCAGTACTTC
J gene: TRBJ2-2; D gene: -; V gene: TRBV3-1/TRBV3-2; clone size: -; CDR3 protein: CASSQDLAAGPGELFF; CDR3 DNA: TGTGCCAGCAGCCAAGATCTCGCTGCGGGACCCGGGGAGCTGTTTTTT
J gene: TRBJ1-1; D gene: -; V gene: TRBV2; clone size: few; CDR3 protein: CASSWGSNTEAFF; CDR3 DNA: TGTGCCAGCAGCTGGGGCTCGAACACTGAAGCTTTCTTT
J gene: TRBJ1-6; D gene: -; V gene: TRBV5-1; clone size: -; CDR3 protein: CASSLAQANSPLHF; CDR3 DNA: TGCGCCAGCAGCTTGGCCCAGGCTAATTCACCCCTCCACTTT
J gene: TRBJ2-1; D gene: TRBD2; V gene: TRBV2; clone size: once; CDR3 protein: CASSGRSGTPYNEQFF; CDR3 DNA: TGTGCCAGCAGTGGCCGCAGCGGGACCCCCTACAATGAGCAGTTCTTC